This T cell receptor (beta chain) was recorded in a study of CD8 T cells in ankylosing spondylitis listed by TCRdb under 2017. About the investigation overall: The study profiled T cell receptor beta repertoires in healthy donors and ankylosing spondylitis patients to find disease-linked TCR variants. The full study cohort comprised around 25 ankylosing spondylitis patients and over 95 healthy donors. Peripheral blood was sampled, and synovial fluid was additionally collected from ankylosing spondylitis patients.

A word on this clonotype: Which antigen it targets is not known. Base qualities are missing; no much larger clone stands one base away.

The germline V gene (reference sequence) sets CDR1 to DFQATT and CDR2 to SNEGSKA. V and J are truncated by 1 base and 8 bases respectively, leaving an intervening sequence of 15 bases. From the cysteine up to the phenylalanine, the CDR3 has a length of 14 residues. The sequence is cut down to CDR3 DNA, 42 bases in frame from base 1. The paper's findings and limits, for the study overall: Some of the motif variants had been reported before in the synovial fluid and blood of reactive arthritis patients, a finding that suggests common disease-initiation mechanisms. The disease-linked clones were reported as significantly enriched in matched synovial fluid samples from ankylosing spondylitis patients. A TCR beta motif made up of several highly homologous amino acid variants appeared to be characteristic of blood from ankylosing spondylitis patients. A CD8+ phenotype was shown by the disease-linked clones, which were found at relatively low frequencies in peripheral blood.

The reads were generated on an Illumina HiSeq 2500. Quantitative 5'-RACE with molecular barcodes was the method used to prepare the TCR beta libraries. On the authors' methods: Disease-linked TCR variants were identified with a new computational method built on a probabilistic model of VDJ rearrangement. TCRdb ran its own pipeline on the public reads, namely fastp trimming at Q25 and MiXCR clone calling, and kept in-frame beta chains. Rows are combined by CDR3 protein, so each entry shows the most common genes and DNA. The V and J calls reflect TCRdb's pipeline rather than the authors' work. The sample records some 400,000 distinct CDR3 sequences, around 24% of which are singletons. Together, the top ten hold about 17% of the sample.

This sequence was found in a male donor with ankylosing spondylitis. Sequenced: blood, either unsorted or a sorted T cell fraction (not recorded which). The V and J segments used are TRBV20-1 and TRBJ2-1; the D segment could be TRBD2, given 6 matching bases. CDR3 sequence: CSARVAGGSYEQFF. In nucleotide form, the sequence is TGCAGTGCTAGAGTGGCAGGAGGGTCTTATGAGCAGTTCTTC.